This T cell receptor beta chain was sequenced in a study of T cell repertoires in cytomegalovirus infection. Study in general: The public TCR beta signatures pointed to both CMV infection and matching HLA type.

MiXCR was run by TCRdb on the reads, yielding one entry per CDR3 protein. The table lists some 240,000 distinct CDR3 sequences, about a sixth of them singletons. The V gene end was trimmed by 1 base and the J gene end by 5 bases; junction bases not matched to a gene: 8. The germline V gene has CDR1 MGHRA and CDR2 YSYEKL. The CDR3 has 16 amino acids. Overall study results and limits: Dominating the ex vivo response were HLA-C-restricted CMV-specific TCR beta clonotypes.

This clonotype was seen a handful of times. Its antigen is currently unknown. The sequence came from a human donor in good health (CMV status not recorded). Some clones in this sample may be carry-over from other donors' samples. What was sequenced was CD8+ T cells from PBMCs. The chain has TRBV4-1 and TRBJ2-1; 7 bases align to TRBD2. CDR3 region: CASSQVNAGEDNEQFF. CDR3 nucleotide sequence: TGCGCCAGCAGCCAAGTAAACGCGGGGGAAGACAATGAGCAGTTCTTC.